Sequencing of this TCR beta chain was carried out in a study of human T cells and chemical hapten exposure. Study details: Small pooled library volume differences chiefly drove per-sample TCR yield variation. Whole-study findings and limits: TCRs above 1 in 1000 frequency did not change with DPC sensitization.

Unique molecular identifiers were linked by the library to individual cDNA molecules. Per the original data handling: A per-sample median of about 100,000 TCRs was observed, with counts ranging from about 23,224 to 700,000. A single record per CDR3 protein comes from TCRdb applying MiXCR to the RACE reads. The V and J calls follow TCRdb's processing rather than the paper's. This table has under 45,000 distinct CDR3 sequences, about 5.5% appearing once. This clonotype was seen ten or more times. Its antigen remains unidentified. The time point is: healthy volunteer bleed at 6 weeks. Unfractionated whole blood yielded the extracted total RNA. The TCR originated in a human donor in good health. Some clones in this sample may be carry-over from other donors' samples. Sequences were obtained from whole blood.

The CDR3 bases are TGCAGCGTTGAACAGGGGGCGAACACCGGGGAGCTGTTTTTT. As protein: CSVEQGANTGELFF. The chain carries TRBV29-1 and TRBJ2-2; 7 nucleotides align to TRBD1. The J segment lost 0 bases and the V segment lost 2 bases, leaving 0 bases of the junction unmatched. Germline V lookup: CDR1 SQVTM, CDR2 ANQGSEA. This CDR3 is built from 14 residues.